The clone carrying this T cell receptor (beta chain) has just a few counts. This sample stems from a study of identical twins. The authors used template switching to add a universal primer site and gave cDNA unique molecular identifiers. TCRdb processed the 5' RACE reads anew with MiXCR; each CDR3 protein has one entry. Among a few hundred thousand distinct CDR3 sequences listed, just under 9.5% were seen once. These sequences were also reported in another study, on yellow fever vaccine responses in identical twins.

The source material was CD8+ T cells sorted from blood. The sequence derives from a young woman in good health.

The CDR3 is CASSPTGGPDKNIQYF. Here the CDR3 DNA reads TGCGCCAGCAGCCCCACAGGGGGCCCTGACAAAAACATTCAGTACTTC. The chain joins TRBV4-1 to TRBJ2-4, with TRBD1 matching over 9 bases. The CDR3 runs 16 residues. Per the germline V gene, CDR1 is MGHRA and CDR2 is YSYEKL. V shed 4 bases, J shed 3 bases, and the junction held 7 bases outside the gene matches.